The next 19 T cell receptor beta chains were all read from a single sample in a study of CD8 T cells in ankylosing spondylitis. TCRdb called the 5' RACE reads again in MiXCR, with one record for every CDR3 protein. Among about 230,000 distinct CDR3 sequences listed, approximately 8.4% were seen once. Sequencing input: blood, either unsorted or a sorted T cell fraction (not recorded which). Receptors were obtained from a female donor with ankylosing spondylitis or in good health (not recorded which).

In regard to this clonotype: A much larger clone is a single base away; this may be a read error. The chain is built from TRBV9 and TRBJ2-2, with a tentative D call TRBD2 (6 bases). Germline V gives CDR1 SGDLS, CDR2 YYNGEE. The CDR3 is 19 amino acids. In DNA form, the CDR3 reads TGTGCCAGCAGCGCCCCACGGGACTCCACCGACTCGAACACCGAGGAGCTGTTTTTT. It specifies CASSAPRDSTDSNTEELFF.

In this sample, this clonotype turned up many times. J is TRBJ2-1 and V is TRBV20-1; D perhaps matches TRBD1 (6 bases). The CDR3 has 13 residues. Germline V gene data show CDR1 as DFQATT and CDR2 as SNEGSKA (reference sequence). In DNA, the CDR3 is TGCAGCGTTCAGGGGTTTTCCTACAATGAGCAGTTCTTC. Its protein is CSVQGFSYNEQFF.

This clonotype has ten or more counts. This chain links TRBV5-1 with TRBJ2-5, with TRBD1 matching over 8 bases. Looked up from germline, CDR1 is SGHRS and CDR2 is YFSETQ. The CDR3 loop spans 15 amino acids. The junction had 9 bases not matched to a gene; V was cut back by 3 bases and J by 5 bases. The CDR3 DNA sequence: TGCGCCAGCAGCTCCGGGACAGGAGTCTTGGAGACCCAGTACTTC. Its protein product is CASSSGTGVLETQYF.

This clonotype was recorded many times. The chain has TRBV20-1 and TRBJ2-1; D uncertain. The CDR3 is made up of 16 amino acids. V lost 6 bases, J lost 5 bases, and 23 bases lay in between. The germline CDR1 and CDR2 sequences are DFQATT and SNEGSKA (reference sequence). This CDR3 reads CSANPLVRWFDNEQFF. The DNA for the CDR3 is TGCAGTGCGAACCCTCTAGTGCGCTGGTTCGACAATGAGCAGTTCTTC.

This clonotype has ten or more counts. The chain combines TRBV11-2 with TRBJ2-1; 13 nucleotides agree with TRBD2. The V segment lost 5 bases and the J segment 8 bases; nucleotides outside the gene matches: 6. Germline V gene sequence: CDR1 SGHAT, CDR2 FQNNGV. The CDR3 runs 15 residues. The CDR3 sequence: CASSRLAGGYDEQFF. The CDR3 bases are TGTGCCAGCAGCCGACTAGCGGGAGGTTACGATGAGCAGTTCTTC. Full variable domain (rest looked up from reference TRBV11-2 and TRBJ2-1): EAGVAQSPRYKIIEKRQSVAFWCNPISGHATLYWYQQILGQGPKLLIQFQNNGVVDDSQLPKDRFSAERLKGVDSTLKIQPAKLEDSAVYLCASSRLAGGYDEQFFGPGTRLTVL.

This clonotype was counted at least ten times. J is TRBJ2-1 and V is TRBV20-1, with 8 bases that match TRBD2. The V gene's germline CDR1 is DFQATT and CDR2 SNEGSKA (reference sequence). This CDR3 has 14 residues. J lost 6 bases, V lost 5 bases, and 9 bases had no gene match. CDR3 DNA sequence: TGCAGTGCTTCACCGGGACTAGTCAGCAATGAGCAGTTCTTC. Residues: CSASPGLVSNEQFF.

This clonotype has a count of ten or more. The chain combines TRBV19 with TRBJ1-5, with a possible D match to TRBD1 (5 bases). This CDR3 spans 15 amino acids. Germline V CDR1 and CDR2: LNHDA, SQIVND (reference sequence). V was clipped by 1 base and J by 5 bases, with 12 bases between them. The CDR3 spells CASSIAEGVYQPQHF. In nucleotides, the CDR3 is TGTGCCAGTAGTATAGCGGAAGGGGTCTATCAGCCCCAGCATTTT.

This clonotype was seen more than once but under ten times. This chain joins TRBV7-2 and TRBJ2-1; TRBD1 matches at 7 bases. With 4 bases clipped from V and 0 bases from J, the junction kept 9 bases outside the gene matches. This CDR3 spans 17 amino acids. CDR1 and CDR2 (germline): SGHTA, FQGNSA. CDR3 loop: CASSSQGRHSSYNEQFF. In DNA, the CDR3 is TGTGCCAGCAGCTCACAGGGGCGCCATAGCTCCTACAATGAGCAGTTCTTC.

This clonotype appeared many times. V and J are TRBV5-1 and TRBJ1-5; D uncertain. The CDR3 length is 14 residues. Germline values: CDR1 SGHRS, CDR2 YFSETQ. Trimming removed 0 bases from V and 4 bases from J, with 8 bases in between. Written as DNA, the CDR3 is TGCGCCAGCAGCTTGGATGCCAGAAATCAGCCCCAGCATTTT. Residues: CASSLDARNQPQHF.

The chain combines TRBV5-1 with TRBJ1-2, with 8 bases fitting TRBD1. CDR1 and CDR2 (germline): SGHRS, YFSETQ. Trimming took 4 bases from V and 8 from J; bases not matched to a gene: 10. CDR3 length: 14 amino acids. As DNA, the CDR3 is TGCGCCAGCAGCCAGGACAGGGTAGGACGCGGCTACACCTTC. Residues: CASSQDRVGRGYTF.

This chain joins TRBV18 and TRBJ2-1; 8 bases are shared with TRBD2. After removal of 3 bases from V and 6 bases from J, the junction contained 7 bases not matched to a gene. This CDR3 is 15 amino acids long. Germline V gives CDR1 KGHSH, CDR2 LQKENI. For the CDR3, the DNA is TGTGCCAGCTCACCGAAGCGGGAGTCCGCCAATGAGCAGTTCTTC. It translates to CASSPKRESANEQFF. Variable domain in full (rest from reference TRBV18 and TRBJ2-1): NAGVMQNPRHLVRRRGQEARLRCSPMKGHSHVYWYRQLPEEGLKFMVYLQKENIIDESGMPKERFSAEFPKEGPSILRIQQVVRGDSAAYFCASSPKRESANEQFFGPGTRLTVL.

Concerning this clonotype: A much larger clone differs from this one at a single base, so this may be a read error. The chain recombines TRBV6-2 or TRBV6-3 with TRBJ2-5; D is ambiguous. Trimming cost V 6 bases and J 5 bases, with 19 bases left between them. The CDR3 is 15 amino acids. Germline V gives CDR1 MNHEY, CDR2 SVGEGT. CDR3 in amino acids: CASREPGRPHETQYF. CDR3 sequence (DNA): TGTGCCAGCAGAGAACCTGGACGACCACATGAGACCCAGTACTTC.

This clonotype appeared many times. The rearrangement uses TRBV19 and TRBJ2-7; a possible D gene is TRBD2 (5 bases). Trimming removed 11 bases at V and 1 base at J, with 18 bases between. The CDR3 loop spans 14 amino acids. Germline V gives CDR1 LNHDA, CDR2 SQIVND (reference sequence). In DNA, the CDR3 is TGTGCCTCCGGTGCGGCGGGTTCATCCTACGAGCAGTACTTC. Amino acid sequence: CASGAAGSSYEQYF.

This clonotype was seen many times. V gene TRBV9 combines with J gene TRBJ2-1, with D unresolved. CDR1 SGDLS and CDR2 YYNGEE come from the germline V gene. The V end lost 0 bases, the J end lost 0 bases, and 13 bases lay between the germline ends. The CDR3 totals 17 residues. In DNA form, the CDR3 reads TGTGCCAGCAGCGTAGTCCCCGGACCGGTCTCCTACAATGAGCAGTTCTTC. Amino acid sequence: CASSVVPGPVSYNEQFF.

At least ten counts were recorded for this clonotype. V is TRBV6-1 and J is TRBJ2-7, with TRBD2 matching over 11 bases. Germline CDR1 MNHNS, CDR2 SASEGT. V shed 7 bases and J 3 bases; nucleotides not matched to a gene: 5. CDR3 length: 14 residues. The CDR3 reads CASTGTSGYYEQYF. In DNA, the CDR3 is TGTGCCAGCACCGGGACTAGCGGATACTACGAGCAGTACTTC.

This clonotype appeared many times. The rearrangement uses TRBV4-1 and TRBJ2-1, with D unresolved. Trimming removed 2 bases from V and 5 bases from J, with 13 bases in between. This CDR3 is built from 15 residues. Germline lookup yields CDR1 MGHRA and CDR2 YSYEKL. The CDR3 coding sequence is TGCGCCAGCAGCCAATATGGACCCCCGGACAATGAGCAGTTCTTC. This translates into CASSQYGPPDNEQFF.

This clonotype was counted many times. As DNA, the CDR3 is TGTGCCAGCAGTCCCACCGGGACGTCCAGGGGCTACACCTTC. This encodes CASSPTGTSRGYTF. This chain joins TRBV5-8 and TRBJ1-2; D perhaps matches TRBD1 (5 bases). CDR1 SGHTS and CDR2 YDEGEE come from the germline V gene. V lost 5 bases and J 8 bases, leaving 19 bases between the germline ends. This CDR3 spans 14 amino acids.

At least ten counts were recorded for this clonotype. The gene calls are TRBV7-8 and TRBJ2-2; TRBD2 matches 8 bases. CDR1 SGHVS and CDR2 FQNEAQ come from the germline V gene. Trimming at V came to 5 bases and at J to 1 base, leaving 3 bases not matched to a gene. The CDR3 is 15 residues long. As DNA, the CDR3 is TGTGCCAGCAGCAGCGGGGGCGGGAACACCGGGGAGCTGTTTTTT. Amino acids: CASSSGGGNTGELFF.

Worth noting for this clonotype: A much larger clone lies a single base off, so this may be a read error. J is TRBJ2-7 and V is TRBV27; D is unresolved. Germline V gene lookup returns CDR1 MNHEY and CDR2 SMNVEV (reference sequence). The CDR3 runs 17 residues. For the CDR3, the DNA is TGTGCCAGCAGTTTATCGAAATACGACAACATGGGCGACGATCAGTACTTC. It codes for CASSLSKYDNMGDDQYF.